These 20 T cell receptor beta chains originate from one sample sequenced in a study of molecular identifiers for immune sequencing clone quantification. Each CDR3 protein gets one entry after TCRdb re-called the PCR reads with MiXCR. The sample shows 460,000 or so distinct CDR3 sequences, about 21% of them seen only once. The sample taken for sequencing was naive CD8+ T cells from blood, with Jurkat cell RNA spiked in. Subset noted: FACS-sorted CD8+CD4-CCR7+CD45RA+ naive T cells. The receptor set was obtained from a human donor in good health. Some libraries in this study had Jurkat cell RNA spiked in.

Notes on this clonotype: This may be a read error, as it is one base from a much larger clone. The chain carries TRBV28 and TRBJ2-7, with unresolved D. The CDR3 totals 14 residues. Germline CDR1 and CDR2: MDHEN and SYDVKM. V lost 4 bases and J 2 bases, leaving 12 bases between the germline ends. Here the CDR3 reads CASSSRSNPYEQYF. DNA of the CDR3: TGTGCCAGCAGTTCCAGGAGCAATCCCTACGAGCAGTACTTC.

The rearrangement links TRBV5-1 to TRBJ1-2; D unclear. The length of the CDR3 is 13 residues. Germline CDR1 and CDR2: SGHRS and YFSETQ. V shed 3 bases and J shed 8 bases, with 14 bases lying between them. The CDR3 loop is CASSSLDMTGYTF. The CDR3 DNA is TGCGCCAGCAGCTCCTTAGACATGACAGGCTACACCTTC.

This clonotype came up a few times. This chain joins TRBV5-4 and TRBJ1-2; 10 nucleotides line up with TRBD1. The V and J ends lost 4 bases and 6 bases, in that order; junction bases with no gene match: 12. This CDR3 spans 16 amino acids. Germline CDR1 and CDR2: SGHNT and YYREEE (reference sequence). The CDR3 loop is CASSPIGQGVYDGYTF. The DNA of the CDR3 is TGTGCCAGCAGCCCGATAGGACAGGGGGTCTATGATGGCTACACCTTC.

The V call is TRBV29-1, the J call TRBJ1-1, with D possibly being TRBD1 (6 bases). The CDR3 covers 16 residues. V was clipped by 0 bases and J by 4 bases, with 18 bases between them. Germline values: CDR1 SQVTM, CDR2 ANQGSEA. DNA for the CDR3: TGCAGCGTTGAAGATTTAGGGGACAATTCTGCCACTGAAGCTTTCTTT. Protein sequence: CSVEDLGDNSATEAFF.

This clonotype was found many times. The chain links TRBV5-5 to TRBJ2-5; the D is unclear. Deletions cut 7 bases from V and 1 base from J, with 23 bases between. Per the germline V gene, CDR1 is SGHKS and CDR2 is YYEKEE (reference sequence). The CDR3 runs 17 residues. This CDR3 reads CASLQVLIGTSQETQYF. CDR3 DNA sequence: TGTGCCAGCCTTCAGGTCCTCATTGGCACCAGCCAAGAGACCCAGTACTTC.

There are many counts of this clonotype. The chain joins TRBV20-1 to TRBJ2-3; D possibly corresponds to TRBD1 (6 bases). The CDR3 contains 14 residues. Germline CDR1 DFQATT, CDR2 SNEGSKA (reference sequence). The V end was cut by 0 bases, the J end by 3 bases, with 10 bases between. CDR3 nucleotides: TGCAGTGCTAGAGATACCCAGGGGACAGATACGCAGTATTTT. Amino acid sequence: CSARDTQGTDTQYF.

The sample holds a few counts of this clonotype. This rearrangement joins TRBV28 to TRBJ1-4; a possible D gene is TRBD1 (6 bases). The germline V gene encodes CDR1 MDHEN and CDR2 SYDVKM. V shed 4 bases and J shed 7 bases, with 13 bases lying between them. This CDR3 has 14 amino acids. CDR3 in DNA: TGTGCCAGCAGTTCAGACGGCAGGGGTGAAAAACTGTTTTTT. Amino acids: CASSSDGRGEKLFF.

This clonotype was recorded a few times. The genes are TRBV6-2 or TRBV6-3 and TRBJ1-1; D gene uncertain. CDR1 is MNHEY, CDR2 SVGEGT, per germline. Trimming pared 0 bases from V and 1 base from J, leaving 12 bases between. The CDR3 has 16 residues. CDR3 region: CASSYSILGRNTEAFF. CDR3 DNA sequence: TGTGCCAGCAGTTACTCGATTCTCGGCAGGAACACTGAAGCTTTCTTT.

This clonotype was found a few times. The rearrangement uses TRBV4-3 and TRBJ2-7; TRBD1 matches 10 bases. Unmatched junction bases numbered 7, after V lost 3 bases and J lost 2 bases. The length of the CDR3 is 16 residues. The germline gives CDR1 LGHNA, CDR2 YSLEER. The CDR3 region is CASSQVKTGGPYEQYF. CDR3 DNA sequence: TGCGCCAGCAGCCAGGTTAAGACAGGGGGCCCCTACGAGCAGTACTTC.

This clonotype was observed a few times. The chain links TRBV28 to TRBJ2-2, with 10 bases lining up with TRBD2. V was clipped by 3 bases and J by 5 bases; unmatched bases: 6. In germline, CDR1 is MDHEN, CDR2 SYDVKM. The CDR3 extends over 16 amino acids. The CDR3 sequence is CASSFASGSFTGELFF. CDR3 nucleotide sequence: TGTGCCAGCAGTTTCGCTAGCGGGAGTTTTACCGGGGAGCTGTTTTTT. Supplemented by reference TRBV28 and TRBJ2-2, the full variable domain reads DVKVTQSSRYLVKRTGEKVFLECVQDMDHENMFWYRQDPGLGLRLIYFSYDVKMKEKGDIPEGYSVSREKKERFSLILESASTNQTSMYLCASSFASGSFTGELFFGEGSRLTVL.

In regard to this clonotype: The junction differs from germline at one of its ends, possibly a read error. The chain links TRBV4-1 to TRBJ2-1; no definite D call. There are 13 residues in the CDR3. CDR1 and CDR2 (germline): MGHRA, YSYEKL. CDR3 protein: CAGSRENNNEQFF. The CDR3 bases are TGCGCCGGCAGCCGCGAGAATAACAATGAGCAGTTCTTC.

This rearrangement joins TRBV6-2 or TRBV6-3 to TRBJ2-7; D possibly matches TRBD1 or TRBD2 (5 bases each). CDR1 and CDR2 (germline): MNHEY, SVGEGT. This CDR3 has 14 residues. V shed 0 bases and J shed 3 bases, with 9 bases lying between them. Here the CDR3 DNA reads TGTGCCAGCAGTTACTCCGGGGCCTACTACGAGCAGTACTTC. Amino acid sequence: CASSYSGAYYEQYF.

The chain has TRBV12-3 or TRBV12-4 and TRBJ2-1, with D uncertain. Trimming took 7 bases from V and 0 from J, leaving 7 bases between them. The CDR3 length is 13 residues. In DNA, the CDR3 is TGTGCCAGCACCCTAGTCTCCTACAATGAGCAGTTCTTC. This sequence encodes CASTLVSYNEQFF.

The chain employs TRBV7-9 and TRBJ1-2, with 9 nucleotides matching TRBD1. V was clipped by 5 bases and J by 2 bases; unmatched bases: 12. The CDR3 loop spans 17 amino acids. The V gene's germline CDR1 is SEHNR and CDR2 FQNEAQ (reference sequence). The CDR3 nucleotides are TGTGCCAGCAGCCCCTGGCCCTGGACAGGGGTAAACTATGGCTACACCTTC. The encoded protein is CASSPWPWTGVNYGYTF.

The chain is built from TRBV29-1 and TRBJ1-2, with no clear D. Germline lookup yields CDR1 SQVTM and CDR2 ANQGSEA. This CDR3 has 16 residues. Trimming took off 3 bases at V and 5 bases at J, with 22 bases between the two ends. DNA of the CDR3: TGCAGCGTTGATATTGGTGTGAAGACCCTCGAATATGGCTACACCTTC. It translates to CSVDIGVKTLEYGYTF.

This clonotype was picked up many times. This chain uses TRBV15 with TRBJ1-5, with TRBD1 matching over 7 bases. Germline CDR1 reads LNHNV; CDR2 reads YYDKDF (reference sequence). The CDR3 sequence is 14 residues long. Losses at the gene ends were 5 bases for V and 6 bases for J; bases not matched to a gene: 7. In nucleotides, the CDR3 is TGTGCCACCAGCGAACGACAGGGTTTTCAGCCCCAGCATTTT. Translated: CATSERQGFQPQHF.

The chain links TRBV19 to TRBJ1-5; D is unclear. Germline V gene lookup returns CDR1 LNHDA and CDR2 SQIVND (reference sequence). Trimming stripped 3 bases from V and 0 bases from J, with 12 bases between. This CDR3 has 16 amino acids. For the CDR3, the DNA is TGTGCCAGTAGTATGTTTAATGCTTATAGCAATCAGCCCCAGCATTTT. As protein: CASSMFNAYSNQPQHF.

Comment on this clonotype: Germline is not matched at one junction end, which may reflect a read error. J is TRBJ2-1 and V is TRBV9; D unresolved. The CDR3 runs to 15 residues. In germline, CDR1 is SGDLS, CDR2 YYNGEE. In nucleotides, the CDR3 is TGTGCCAGCAGCGGCCAGCGTGGATCCTACAATGTGCAGTTCTTC. This translates into CASSGQRGSYNVQFF.

This clonotype was counted many times. The chain links TRBV6-5 to TRBJ2-1, with D perhaps TRBD1 or TRBD2 (5 bases each). The CDR3 covers 16 residues. The V gene lost 0 bases and the J gene lost 9 bases, with 18 bases spanning the gap. The V gene's germline CDR1 is MNHEY and CDR2 SVGAGI. CDR3 coding DNA: TGTGCCAGCAGTTACTCATGGGGGAAACCCTTCGGTGAGCAGTTCTTC. Translation gives CASSYSWGKPFGEQFF.

This clonotype was recorded many times. The chain has TRBV4-3 and TRBJ1-1; D remains unclear. V was cut by 1 base and J by 11 bases, with 14 bases left in between. Germline V gives CDR1 LGHNA, CDR2 YSLEER. CDR3 length: 13 residues. The CDR3 here is CASSQGHEVPAFF. The CDR3 nucleotides read TGCGCCAGCAGCCAAGGTCATGAAGTGCCCGCTTTCTTT.